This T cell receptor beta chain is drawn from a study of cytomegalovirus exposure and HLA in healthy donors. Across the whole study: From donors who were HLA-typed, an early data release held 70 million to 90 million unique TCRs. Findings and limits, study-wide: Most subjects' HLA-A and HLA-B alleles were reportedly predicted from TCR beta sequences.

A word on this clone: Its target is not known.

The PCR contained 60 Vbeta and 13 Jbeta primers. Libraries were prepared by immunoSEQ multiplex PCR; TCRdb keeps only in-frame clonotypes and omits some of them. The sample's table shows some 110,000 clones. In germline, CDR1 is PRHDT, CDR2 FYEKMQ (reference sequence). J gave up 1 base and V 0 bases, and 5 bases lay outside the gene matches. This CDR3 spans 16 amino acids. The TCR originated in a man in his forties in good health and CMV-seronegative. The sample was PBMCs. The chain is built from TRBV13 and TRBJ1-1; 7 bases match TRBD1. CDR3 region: CASSLGYRGPNTEAFF. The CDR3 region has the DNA TGTGCCAGCAGCTTAGGATACAGGGGACCGAACACTGAAGCTTTCTTT.